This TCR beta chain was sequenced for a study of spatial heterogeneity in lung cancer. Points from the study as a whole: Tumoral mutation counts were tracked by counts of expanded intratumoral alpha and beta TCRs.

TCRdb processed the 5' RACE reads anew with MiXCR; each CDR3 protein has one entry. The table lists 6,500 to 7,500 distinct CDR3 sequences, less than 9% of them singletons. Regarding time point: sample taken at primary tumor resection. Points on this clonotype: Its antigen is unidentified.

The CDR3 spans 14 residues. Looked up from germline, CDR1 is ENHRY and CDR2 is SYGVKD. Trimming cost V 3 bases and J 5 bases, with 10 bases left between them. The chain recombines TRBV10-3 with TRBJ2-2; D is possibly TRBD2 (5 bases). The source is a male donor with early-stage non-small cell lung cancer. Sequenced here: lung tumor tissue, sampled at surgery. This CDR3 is CAISDLAITGELFF. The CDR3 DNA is TGTGCCATCAGTGACCTAGCTATTACCGGGGAGCTGTTTTTT.